The source of this T cell receptor beta chain is a study of blood T cell repertoires in COVID-19. In the study overall: Whether acute or convalescent, the COVID-19 samples came from the United States, Italy and Spain. PBMCs, B-cell-depleted T cells, or T cells were the source of the cDNA or gDNA that made up the material.

Source study methods: It was from reference gene primer amplification that nucleated cell counts were estimated. Only in-frame clones appear in the TCRdb table, and some are missing; sequencing was by immunoSEQ multiplex PCR. That table supplies the V and J calls and clone size; D and trimming were determined from the DNA. This sample carries about 65,000 clones, roughly 90% of them seen once, and the ten largest clones take over 1%. In germline, CDR1 is LGHDT, CDR2 YNNKEL (reference sequence). CDR3 length equals 16 residues. Trimming took off 4 bases at V and 5 bases at J, with 20 bases between the two ends.

The TCR comes from a man between 60 and 75 years old with acute or convalescent COVID-19. The specimen was peripheral blood. The chain joins TRBV3-1 (or the pseudogene TRBV3-2) to TRBJ1-2; D possibly corresponds to TRBD1 (6 bases). In DNA, the CDR3 is TGTGCCAGCAGCCCACACAGGGTACTAATCGGGTATGGCTACACCTTC. Protein product: CASSPHRVLIGYGYTF.